The present T cell receptor beta chain was sequenced within a study of blood T cell repertoires in COVID-19. Study in general: COVID-19 samples, acute and convalescent, were from the United States, Italy and Spain. The analysed material was cDNA or gDNA that came from T cells, B-cell-depleted T cells, or PBMCs.

Per the original methods: The authors estimated nucleated cell counts from reference gene primer amplification. The data were produced by immunoSEQ multiplex PCR, yet TCRdb's version contains in-frame clones alone and is incomplete. V and J calls and clone size come straight from that table; D and trimming were deduced from the DNA. The sample holds hundreds of thousands of clones; 87% are singletons and the top ten take almost 2%. Participants' own reports of clinical history determined their cohort assignment. Concerning this clone: The same CDR3 arises from other DNA sequences in this sample as well.

The sequenced sample consisted of PBMCs or T cells enriched from blood (not recorded which). This clonotype was sampled from a woman younger than 35 with acute COVID-19.

The CDR3: CASSLGTSGDTQYF. The CDR3 coding sequence is TGTGCCAGCAGCCTCGGGACTAGCGGAGATACGCAGTATTTT. This chain links TRBV7-9 with TRBJ2-3; 11 bases match TRBD2. The length of the CDR3 is 14 residues. Germline CDR1 reads SEHNR; CDR2 reads FQNEAQ (reference sequence). V gave up 5 bases and J gave up 5 bases; unmatched junction bases: 3.